The present T cell receptor beta chain was sequenced within a study of human T cells and chemical hapten exposure. There are a few counts of this clonotype. This CDR3 comprises 14 residues. Trimming removed 0 bases from V and 5 bases from J, with 10 bases in between. Germline-derived CDR1 and CDR2 are MNHNS and SASEGT. Time point noted: patch test 2, 6 weeks after DPC sensitization. As to treatment: therapeutic diphenylcyclopropenone sensitization with weekly scalp DPC. Using its own MiXCR run on the RACE reads, TCRdb lists one record per CDR3 protein. The data hold about 140,000 distinct CDR3 sequences, with 10% to 15% observed a single time.

Here the sequenced sample was whole blood, taken in connection with sensitization to the hapten diphenylcyclopropenone (DPC). V and J are TRBV6-1 and TRBJ1-2; D is perhaps TRBD1 (5 bases). The clonotype was recovered from a woman aged 45-59 years with alopecia areata. Some clones in this sample may be carry-over from other donors' samples. CDR3 sequence: CASSEARTRYGYTF. CDR3 nucleotides: TGTGCCAGCAGTGAAGCGAGGACACGATATGGCTACACCTTC.